One sample yielded the 26 T cell receptor beta chains listed below, sequenced in a study of CD8 T cells in ankylosing spondylitis (dated by TCRdb to the late 2010s). Library prep was done by 5' RACE. TCRdb records Illumina HiSeq 2500 as the sequencer. Clones were called with MiXCR by TCRdb after fastp trimmed the public reads at Q25, and only in-frame beta chains were retained. Each entry merges the rows of one CDR3 protein and shows their most common DNA and genes. Counted in this sample were 300,000 to 350,000 distinct CDR3 sequences; approximately 14% of them appeared once. Around 1% of the sample is taken by the ten largest. The specimen was blood, either unsorted or a sorted T cell fraction (not recorded which). These receptors came from a male donor with ankylosing spondylitis or in good health (not recorded which).

The J gene is TRBJ1-2, the V gene TRBV5-1, with 8 nucleotides matching TRBD1. The trim removed 1 base at V and 7 bases at J, leaving 6 bases unmatched. The germline gives CDR1 SGHRS, CDR2 YFSETQ. The length of the CDR3 is 14 residues. CDR3 in amino acids: CASSLSQGAFGYTF. The CDR3 DNA is TGCGCCAGCAGCTTGAGCCAGGGGGCGTTTGGCTACACCTTC.

A few counts support this clonotype. The chain uses TRBV12-3 or TRBV12-4 and TRBJ2-1; D is ambiguous. The CDR3 runs 15 residues. V was shortened by 3 bases and J by 7 bases, with 16 bases between the two germline ends. Written as DNA, the CDR3 is TGTGCCAGCAGTTTCCCCCGCTCATGGGGAAATGAGCAGTTCTTC. It encodes CASSFPRSWGNEQFF.

The rearrangement links TRBV11-2 to TRBJ2-2; D might be TRBD2 (5 bases). The V gene lost 1 base and the J gene lost 5 bases, with 11 bases spanning the gap. CDR1 is SGHAT, CDR2 FQNNGV, per germline. The length of the CDR3 is 15 residues. CDR3 sequence reads: CASSLGTPGTGELFF. The CDR3 bases are TGTGCCAGCAGCTTAGGGACTCCCGGGACCGGGGAGCTGTTTTTT.

This clonotype was detected only a few times. The chain joins TRBV18 to TRBJ1-1, with 8 bases that match TRBD1. Trimming cost V 3 bases and J 8 bases; bases outside gene matches: 8. The germline gives CDR1 KGHSH, CDR2 LQKENI. This CDR3 is built from 14 residues. The CDR3 loop reads CASSPSDRGTEAFF. In nucleotides, the CDR3 is TGTGCCAGCTCACCCTCCGACAGGGGCACCGAAGCTTTCTTT.

V gene TRBV12-3 or TRBV12-4 combines with J gene TRBJ2-3; 15 nucleotides agree with TRBD2. Trimming removed 10 bases from V and 6 bases from J; junction bases left unmatched: 5. CDR3 length: 14 amino acids. The CDR3 protein is CATGTSGGRDTQYF. In DNA, the CDR3 is TGTGCCACCGGGACTAGCGGGGGGAGGGATACGCAGTATTTT.

The table lists this clonotype with many counts. This chain joins TRBV5-1 and TRBJ1-6; D might be TRBD1 (6 bases). V was pared by 4 bases and J by 8 bases, with 16 bases between. The CDR3 is 15 residues long. Germline CDR1 SGHRS, CDR2 YFSETQ. Here the CDR3 reads CASSLSDSYDSPLHF. CDR3 in DNA: TGCGCCAGCAGCCTATCGGACAGTTATGATTCACCCCTCCACTTT. The complete variable domain, with remaining parts taken from reference TRBV5-1 and TRBJ1-6, reads KAGVTQTPRYLIKTRGQQVTLSCSPISGHRSVSWYQQTPGQGLQFLFEYFSETQRNKGNFPGRFSGRQFSNSRSEMNVSTLELGDSALYLCASSLSDSYDSPLHFGNGTRLTVT.

This clonotype appeared a few times. The chain links TRBV5-4 to TRBJ2-7, with 11 bases that match TRBD1. Germline V lookup: CDR1 SGHNT, CDR2 YYREEE (reference sequence). V trimming: 4 bases; J trimming: 2 bases; junction bases outside the gene matches: 5. CDR3 length equals 15 residues. CDR3 DNA sequence: TGTGCCAGCAGCCCCCGGGGACAGGGGGCCTACGAGCAGTACTTC. This sequence encodes CASSPRGQGAYEQYF.

This clonotype was seen at least ten times. The V call is TRBV12-3 or TRBV12-4, the J call TRBJ1-2; D not certain. This CDR3 has 13 amino acids. The V end was cut by 5 bases, the J end by 4 bases, with 11 bases between. CDR3 in amino acids: CASSPRAGYGYTF. DNA for the CDR3: TGTGCCAGCAGTCCCCGAGCCGGCTATGGCTACACCTTC.

This clonotype occurred a few times. V and J are TRBV12-3 or TRBV12-4 and TRBJ2-2; no clear D gene. The length of the CDR3 is 14 residues. The germline V and J ends were trimmed by 6 bases and 4 bases, with 12 bases remaining between them. CDR3 loop: CASSIGPGTGELFF. In nucleotides, the CDR3 is TGTGCCAGCAGCATAGGGCCGGGCACCGGGGAGCTGTTTTTT.

The chain uses TRBV10-3 and TRBJ1-1; TRBD1 matches 8 bases. The V segment lost 7 bases and the J segment 4 bases; nucleotides outside the gene matches: 5. Germline assignment: CDR1 ENHRY and CDR2 SYGVKD. The length of the CDR3 is 13 residues. CDR3 region: CAITRTGLTEAFF. In DNA form, the CDR3 reads TGTGCCATCACTAGGACAGGGCTCACTGAAGCTTTCTTT.

In this sample, this clonotype turned up a few times. The V gene is TRBV9, the J gene TRBJ2-1, with D maybe TRBD2 (5 bases). The CDR3 spans 16 residues. Trimming shortened V by 0 bases and J by 2 bases, and 12 bases separated the two germline ends. Germline CDR1 SGDLS, CDR2 YYNGEE. CDR3 nucleotides: TGTGCCAGCAGCGTAGTTGGAGGCGGGCCCTACAATGAGCAGTTCTTC. Translated, it gives CASSVVGGGPYNEQFF.

The chain uses TRBV3-1 and TRBJ2-5; possible D gene TRBD1, 5 bases. The CDR3 totals 13 residues. Germline CDR1 and CDR2: LGHDT and YNNKEL (reference sequence). Trimming cost V 0 bases and J 5 bases, with 7 bases left between them. CDR3 DNA: TGTGCCAGCAGCCAAGAAAGGGGTGAGACCCAGTACTTC. It codes for CASSQERGETQYF.

The chain employs TRBV2 and TRBJ2-5, with D unresolved. CDR1 and CDR2 (germline): SNHLY, FYNNEI. The CDR3 covers 11 residues. V was pared by 7 bases and J by 2 bases, with 5 bases between. CDR3 residues: CASTGQETQYF. As DNA, the CDR3 is TGTGCCAGCACCGGACAAGAGACCCAGTACTTC. The full variable domain, completed using reference TRBV2 and TRBJ2-5, is EPEVTQTPSHQVTQMGQEVILRCVPISNHLYFYWYRQILGQKVEFLVSFYNNEISEKSEIFDDQFSVERPDGSNFTLKIRSTKLEDSAMYFCASTGQETQYFGPGTRLLVL.

This clonotype has only a few counts. This CDR3 reads CASSYGRMNEKLFF. The CDR3 DNA sequence: TGTGCCAGCAGTTACGGACGGATGAATGAAAAACTGTTTTTT. The chain links TRBV6-5 to TRBJ1-4; D is unclear. Germline V lookup: CDR1 MNHEY, CDR2 SVGAGI. V shed 2 bases and J shed 5 bases, with 9 bases lying between them. CDR3 length: 14 residues.

As regards this clonotype: One end of the junction is discordant with germline, which a read error may explain. V usage is TRBV5-5 and J usage is TRBJ2-7; possibly TRBD2 for D (5 bases). CDR3 length: 12 amino acids. Germline V gene sequence: CDR1 SGHKS, CDR2 YYEKEE (reference sequence). The CDR3 here is CARSLGGGEQYF. In DNA form, the CDR3 reads TGTGCCAGAAGCTTGGGTGGAGGCGAGCAGTACTTC.

The chain combines TRBV10-3 with TRBJ2-2; 7 bases are a match to TRBD1. The CDR3 is 15 amino acids. Germline trimming cut 9 bases from V and 2 bases from J; bases unmatched to any gene: 9. CDR1 is ENHRY and CDR2 is SYGVKD in the germline V gene. This CDR3 is CAIGTGAGNTGELFF. DNA for the CDR3: TGTGCCATAGGAACAGGGGCAGGAAACACCGGGGAGCTGTTTTTT.

Ten or more counts support this clonotype. This chain connects TRBV12-3 or TRBV12-4 to TRBJ2-1; 9 positions agree with TRBD2. The trim removed 6 bases at V and 7 bases at J, leaving 7 bases unmatched. This CDR3 has 14 residues. CDR3 nucleotide sequence: TGTGCCAGCAGGGTTAGCGGGAGTTCTAATGAGCAGTTCTTC. It specifies CASRVSGSSNEQFF.

This clonotype has only a few counts. The chain has TRBV12-3 or TRBV12-4 and TRBJ1-2; no clear D. There are 10 residues in the CDR3. V was shortened by 8 bases and J by 8 bases, with 9 bases between the two germline ends. The CDR3 DNA is TGTGCCAGCTCCTGGGAAGGCTACACCTTC. Translating it yields CASSWEGYTF.

This clonotype has more than one count but fewer than ten. The chain uses TRBV5-1 and TRBJ2-7, with 7 bases matching TRBD1. The CDR3 is made up of 15 amino acids. The V gene end was trimmed by 0 bases and the J gene end by 3 bases; junction bases not matched to a gene: 6. Germline V gives CDR1 SGHRS, CDR2 YFSETQ. Here the CDR3 DNA reads TGCGCCAGCAGCTTGGGACAGGGCGGGTTCTACGAGCAGTACTTC. Translated: CASSLGQGGFYEQYF.

This clonotype has more than one count but fewer than ten. This sequence joins TRBV6-5 and TRBJ2-2, with D perhaps being TRBD1 or TRBD2 (5 bases each). This CDR3 has 17 residues. Trimming stripped 2 bases from V and 0 bases from J, with 13 bases between. Germline assignment: CDR1 MNHEY and CDR2 SVGAGI. The CDR3: CASSYGPGPANTGELFF. CDR3 DNA sequence: TGTGCCAGCAGTTACGGCCCGGGGCCAGCGAACACCGGGGAGCTGTTTTTT.

The chain employs TRBV4-2 and TRBJ1-3; D not resolved. V shed 0 bases and J shed 4 bases, with 16 bases lying between them. CDR1 LGHNA and CDR2 YNFKEQ come from the germline V gene. The CDR3 is 17 residues long. DNA of the CDR3: TGTGCCAGCAGCCAAGATAGTTTAATGGTATCGGGAAACACCATATATTTT. It translates to CASSQDSLMVSGNTIYF.

This clonotype was observed a few times. V usage is TRBV20-1 and J usage is TRBJ2-1; 7 bases line up with TRBD2. Germline V gives CDR1 DFQATT, CDR2 SNEGSKA (reference sequence). The CDR3 has 14 amino acids. Trimming at V came to 4 bases and at J to 0 bases, leaving 3 bases not matched to a gene. CDR3 nucleotides: TGCAGTGCTACAGTAGCGGGCTCCTACAATGAGCAGTTCTTC. The encoded protein is CSATVAGSYNEQFF.

Ten or more counts support this clonotype. The chain recombines TRBV5-1 with TRBJ1-1, with D maybe TRBD1 (5 bases). Germline V lookup: CDR1 SGHRS, CDR2 YFSETQ. The CDR3 length is 14 residues. The V end was cut by 4 bases, the J end by 4 bases, with 14 bases between. This CDR3 is CASSGGLLPTEAFF. CDR3 nucleotides: TGCGCCAGCAGCGGGGGATTACTCCCCACTGAAGCTTTCTTT. Variable domain in full (rest from reference TRBV5-1 and TRBJ1-1): KAGVTQTPRYLIKTRGQQVTLSCSPISGHRSVSWYQQTPGQGLQFLFEYFSETQRNKGNFPGRFSGRQFSNSRSEMNVSTLELGDSALYLCASSGGLLPTEAFFGQGTRLTVV.

This clonotype was observed many times. The chain links TRBV11-2 to TRBJ1-2, with D hard to call. V shed 5 bases and J shed 4 bases, with 14 bases lying between them. The CDR3 has 14 amino acids. CDR1 is SGHAT and CDR2 is FQNNGV in the germline V gene. In nucleotides, the CDR3 is TGTGCCAGCAGCGAACATCTGAGTATCTATGGCTACACCTTC. Translation: CASSEHLSIYGYTF.

This clonotype has just a few counts. V usage is TRBV6-2 or TRBV6-3 and J usage is TRBJ1-5; D might be TRBD1 (5 bases). V was shortened by 5 bases and J by 2 bases, with 16 bases between the two germline ends. Germline V gene lookup returns CDR1 MNHEY and CDR2 SVGEGT. The CDR3 consists of 16 residues. The CDR3 spells CASSPQGGRGNQPQHF. The CDR3 DNA reads as TGTGCCAGCAGTCCCCAGGGTGGTAGAGGCAATCAGCCCCAGCATTTT.

The chain combines TRBV20-1 with TRBJ2-7; the D call may be TRBD1 or TRBD2 (5 bases each). The V end was cut by 5 bases, the J end by 3 bases, with 14 bases between. This CDR3 has 13 amino acids. Germline V lookup: CDR1 DFQATT, CDR2 SNEGSKA (reference sequence). In DNA form, the CDR3 reads TGCAGTGCTGGGGGTAGAGCCGACTACGAGCAGTACTTC. Its protein is CSAGGRADYEQYF.